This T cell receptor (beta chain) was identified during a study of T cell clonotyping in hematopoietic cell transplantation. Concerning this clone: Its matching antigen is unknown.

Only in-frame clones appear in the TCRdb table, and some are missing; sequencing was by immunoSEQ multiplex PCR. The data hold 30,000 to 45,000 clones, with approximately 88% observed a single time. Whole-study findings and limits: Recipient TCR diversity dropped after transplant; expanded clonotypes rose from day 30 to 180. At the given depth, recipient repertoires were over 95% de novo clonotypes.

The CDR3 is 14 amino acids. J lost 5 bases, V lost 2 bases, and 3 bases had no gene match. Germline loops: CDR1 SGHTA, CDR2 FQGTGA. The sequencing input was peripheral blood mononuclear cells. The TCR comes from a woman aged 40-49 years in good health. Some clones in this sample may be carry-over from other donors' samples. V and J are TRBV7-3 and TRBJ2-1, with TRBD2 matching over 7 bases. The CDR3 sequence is CASSLAGANNEQFF. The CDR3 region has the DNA TGTGCCAGCAGCTTAGCGGGAGCGAACAATGAGCAGTTCTTC.